This T cell receptor beta chain comes out of a study of T cell responses to AZD1222 COVID-19 vaccine. The overall study: Second-dose groups at about 4 or about 12 weeks were pooled.

TCRdb's copy holds only in-frame clones and misses some; the assay was immunoSEQ multiplex PCR. The top ten clones hold 9% to 9.5% of a sample with 130,000 or so clones, approximately 83% of them seen once. Study-level results: Donors were chiefly white British, with a greater number of females, and clonal diversity was perhaps underestimated. Unmutated regions of variants are reportedly targeted by nearly half of spike-specific TCRs. Only six or seven AZD1222 recipients tested seropositive at baseline.

This CDR3 comprises 13 residues. The V and J ends lost 5 bases and 1 base respectively, with 9 bases between them. Germline CDR1 SGHDT, CDR2 YYEEEE. As to this clone: What it recognizes is unknown.

The chain couples TRBV5-6 to TRBJ1-1, with D unresolved. The origin of this receptor is an adult in good health. Sequenced here: peripheral blood, sampled on day 0 of AZD1222 vaccination. The CDR3 sequence: CASRIDPNTEAFF. The CDR3 nucleotides read TGTGCCAGCAGGATAGATCCGAACACTGAAGCTTTCTTT.